The source of this T cell receptor (beta chain) is a study of cytomegalovirus exposure and HLA in healthy donors. On the study more broadly: Among the 370 or so donors who were genotyped, about 84% fell in the genetic ancestry cluster that is associated with self-reported Caucasian donors.

Worth noting for this clone: The antigen is not known.

The PCR used 60 Vbeta and 13 Jbeta primers. Sequenced by immunoSEQ multiplex PCR; TCRdb stores in-frame clones only, minus some. Counted here are under 200,000 clones, 62% occurring once; the ten biggest clones make up roughly 2.9%. Notes on the study in general: Presence/absence analyses assumed roughly uniform sequencing depth across donors, which may not hold.

From germline, CDR1 is MNHNS and CDR2 SASEGT. Deletions cut 7 bases from V and 7 bases from J, with 10 bases between. This CDR3 has 12 residues. This receptor was identified in a man aged 35 to 55 in good health and CMV-seronegative. The gene calls are TRBV6-1 and TRBJ1-4; TRBD1 might be the D (6 bases). The specimen was PBMCs. The CDR3 nucleotides are TGTGCCAGCAAGGGGGATGCTGAAAAACTGTTTTTT. Translated, it gives CASKGDAEKLFF.